This TCR beta chain stems from a study of T cell responses to AZD1222 COVID-19 vaccine. Findings and caveats of the study: Close to half of all spike-specific TCRs reportedly target regions of the variants that are unmutated. Donors skewed white British and female; clonal diversity was possibly underestimated. Vaccination with two AZD1222 doses was followed by a rise in Spike-specific TCR breadth and depth.

This clone was found once. Its antigen is as yet unknown. Using immunoSEQ multiplex PCR, the repertoire was profiled, and TCRdb retains in-frame clones only, with some absent. In the table there are approximately 85,000 clones, roughly nine tenths of which are singletons. The CDR3 has 13 amino acids. V was pared by 3 bases and J by 4 bases, with 3 bases of the junction left unmatched. Germline CDR1 reads SGHRS; CDR2 reads YFSETQ. The clonotype originates from an adult in good health. The V gene is TRBV5-1, the J gene TRBJ1-1, with TRBD1 identical over 7 bases. Sequenced material: peripheral blood, taken on day 0 of AZD1222 vaccination. For the CDR3, the DNA is TGCGCCAGCAGCTCTCAGGGGGGCACTGAAGCTTTCTTT. Encoded protein: CASSSQGGTEAFF.